The T cell receptor (beta chain) under discussion was sequenced for a study of naive and memory T cell subsets. With V trimmed by 3 bases and J by 8 bases, 10 bases remained unmatched. The germline V gene encodes CDR1 SGHVS and CDR2 FNYEAQ. This CDR3 comprises 15 residues. Study-wide findings and caveats: Naive repertoires, especially CD8, held a few larger clonotypes, possibly memory cells re-expressing CD45RA. Over 95% of naive TCR sequences appeared only once after error correction, unlike memory subsets. Clonotypes are single alpha or beta chains, not paired receptors.

Four subsets defined by CD45RA and CD27 were sorted after CD3, CD4, CD8 and live/dead staining. Concerning this clonotype: The antigen is undetermined.

The beta constant-region primer was an equimolar mix of two oligonucleotides covering TRBC1 and TRBC2. Ligated cDNA was amplified by four rounds of PCR with nested alpha and beta constant-region primers and SP2. TCRdb independently ran MiXCR on the UMI-ligation and nested PCR reads; one entry per CDR3 protein. There are over 110,000 distinct CDR3 sequences in the sample; approximately 21% occur only once, and 0.6% to 0.8% lies in the top ten. J is TRBJ2-1 and V is TRBV7-6, with 7 bases lining up with TRBD2. The receptor comes from a human donor in good health. Sequencing was performed on naive CD8+ T cells from blood. CDR3 nucleotide sequence: TGTGCCAGCAGCTTTAGCGGGTCCTTAACGCATGAGCAGTTCTTC. Translated: CASSFSGSLTHEQFF.